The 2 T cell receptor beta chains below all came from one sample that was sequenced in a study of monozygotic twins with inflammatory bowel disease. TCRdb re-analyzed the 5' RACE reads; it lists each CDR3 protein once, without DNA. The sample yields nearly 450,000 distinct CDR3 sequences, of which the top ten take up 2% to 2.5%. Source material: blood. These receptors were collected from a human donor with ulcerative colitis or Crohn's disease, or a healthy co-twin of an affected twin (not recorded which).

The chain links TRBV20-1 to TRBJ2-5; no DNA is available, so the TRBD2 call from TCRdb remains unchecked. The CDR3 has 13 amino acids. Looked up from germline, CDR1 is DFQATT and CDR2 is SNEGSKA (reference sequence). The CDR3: CSAREGTEETQYF.

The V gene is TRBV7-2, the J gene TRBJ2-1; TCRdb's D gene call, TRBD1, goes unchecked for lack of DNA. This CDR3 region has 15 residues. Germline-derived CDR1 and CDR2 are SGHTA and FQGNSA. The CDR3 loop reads CASSQAWGQGYEQFF. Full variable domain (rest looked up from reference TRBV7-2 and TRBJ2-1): GAGVSQSPSNKVTEKGKDVELRCDPISGHTALYWYRQSLGQGLEFLIYFQGNSAPDKSGLPSDRFSAERTGGSVSTLTIQRTQQEDSAVYLCASSQAWGQGYEQFFGPGTRLTVL.